The clone carrying this TCR beta chain is a singleton in its sample. The antigen is unknown. PCR amplification relied on 60 Vbeta primers (plus 13 Jbeta primers). TCRdb keeps only in-frame clones here, not all; method: immunoSEQ multiplex PCR. The repertoire has 150,000 to 200,000 clones, around four fifths of them found once; the top ten carry less than 10%. This record comes from a study of cytomegalovirus exposure and HLA in healthy donors. General study points: Most TCR beta V segments were productive about 90% or about 30% of the time in an earlier analysis.

The sequence was obtained from a man aged 18 to 35 in good health and CMV-seropositive. The sample taken for sequencing was PBMCs.

The CDR3 reads CAISEVQGDTEAFF. CDR3 sequence (DNA): TGTGCCATCAGTGAGGTACAGGGGGACACTGAAGCTTTCTTT. J is TRBJ1-1 and V is TRBV10-3; 8 bases align to TRBD1. V was pared by 2 bases and J by 3 bases, with 2 bases of the junction left unmatched. This CDR3 is 14 amino acids long. Per the germline V gene, CDR1 is ENHRY and CDR2 is SYGVKD.